This entry lists 19 T cell receptor beta chains sequenced from one sample in a study of shared clonotypes between healthy human individuals. TCRdb keeps only in-frame clones here, not all; method: immunoSEQ multiplex PCR. Of some 1 million clones listed, around 75% are singletons. What was sequenced was memory CD4+ T cells sorted from blood. Subset of the sample: CD45RA-negative fraction. Every receptor here comes from a man in his late teens or twenties in good health.

To note about this clone: This specimen includes other DNA sequences encoding the same CDR3. The chain carries TRBV2 and TRBJ1-1; 10 bases fit TRBD1. The J segment lost 6 bases and the V segment lost 3 bases, leaving 4 bases of the junction unmatched. The CDR3 is 14 amino acids. The germline V gene has CDR1 SNHLY and CDR2 FYNNEI. The DNA of the CDR3 is TGTGCCAGCAGTGAGGGACAGGGGTACGCTGAAGCTTTCTTT. As protein: CASSEGQGYAEAFF.

The V call is TRBV5-1, the J call TRBJ1-6; D possibly corresponds to TRBD1 (6 bases). The germline V gene encodes CDR1 SGHRS and CDR2 YFSETQ. Trimming took off 2 bases at V and 3 bases at J, with 9 bases between the two ends. The CDR3 sequence is 15 residues long. The CDR3 region is CASSLGTYYNSPLHF. The CDR3 DNA sequence: TGCGCCAGCAGCTTAGGGACATACTATAATTCACCCCTCCACTTT.

This chain links TRBV10-3 with TRBJ1-4; TRBD1 is a possible D gene (6 bases). V lost 0 bases and J 2 bases, leaving 16 bases between the germline ends. Germline-derived CDR1 and CDR2 are ENHRY and SYGVKD. CDR3 length: 18 residues. The CDR3 loop is CAISESGGGAATNEKLFF. The CDR3 DNA follows: TGTGCCATCAGTGAGTCGGGGGGGGGCGCGGCGACTAATGAAAAACTGTTTTTT.

J is TRBJ2-6 and V is TRBV9; tentatively, D is TRBD1 or TRBD2 (5 bases each). Germline V gene sequence: CDR1 SGDLS, CDR2 YYNGEE. The CDR3 runs to 15 residues. V was pared by 4 bases and J by 2 bases, with 10 bases between. The CDR3 sequence is CASSWGRPGANVLTF. Here the CDR3 DNA reads TGTGCCAGCAGCTGGGGGAGACCTGGGGCCAACGTCCTGACTTTC.

This clone was recorded once. One base away lies a much larger clone, so this may be a sequencing read error. CDR3 region: CASSLNTEAFF. In DNA form, the CDR3 reads TGTGCCAGCAGCTTAAACACTGAAGCTTTCTTT. The gene calls are TRBV7-8 and TRBJ1-1; no clear D gene. Germline V gene sequence: CDR1 SGHVS, CDR2 FQNEAQ. This CDR3 contains 11 residues. Trimming left V 2 bases short and J 2 bases short, with 0 bases between.

Written as DNA, the CDR3 is TGTGCCAGCAGCGCCGGGACTAGCGGTGCCTACGAGCAGTACTTC. Translated, it gives CASSAGTSGAYEQYF. This rearrangement joins TRBV7-2 to TRBJ2-7; 11 bases align to TRBD2. The CDR3 is 15 residues long. Trimming took 5 bases from V and 2 from J; bases not matched to a gene: 5. CDR1 SGHTA and CDR2 FQGNSA come from the germline V gene.

For this clone: This CDR3 is also generated by other DNA sequences in the sample. The CDR3, as DNA: TGTGCCAGCTCACCACTCGACAGGGACACTGAAGCTTTCTTT. This translates into CASSPLDRDTEAFF. The chain uses TRBV18 and TRBJ1-1, with 7 nucleotides matching TRBD1. V lost 1 base and J lost 3; bases outside the gene matches: 2. The germline V gene has CDR1 KGHSH and CDR2 LQKENI. CDR3 size: 14 residues.

This chain connects TRBV19 to TRBJ2-1, with D perhaps matching TRBD2 (5 bases). V lost 7 bases, J lost 0 bases, and 13 bases lay in between. The CDR3 length is 15 residues. CDR1 and CDR2 (germline): LNHDA, SQIVND (reference sequence). The CDR3 is CASTPSGNSYNEQFF. DNA of the CDR3: TGTGCCAGTACACCAAGCGGCAACTCCTACAATGAGCAGTTCTTC.

This clone was picked up one time. This chain links TRBV18 with TRBJ2-1; 13 bases agree with TRBD2. In germline, CDR1 is KGHSH, CDR2 LQKENI. The CDR3 runs to 15 residues. V lost 5 bases to trimming and J lost 6 bases; unmatched junction nucleotides: 4. The CDR3 sequence: CASSAGLAGTNEQFF. The CDR3 region has the DNA TGTGCCAGCTCAGCGGGACTAGCGGGAACCAATGAGCAGTTCTTC.

The chain combines TRBV5-1 with TRBJ1-3; 9 nucleotides line up with TRBD1. This CDR3 is 15 amino acids long. The V gene's germline CDR1 is SGHRS and CDR2 YFSETQ. V shed 4 bases, J shed 2 bases, and the junction held 4 bases outside the gene matches. CDR3 residues: CASSRQGGTGNTIYF. The CDR3 DNA reads as TGCGCCAGCAGCAGACAGGGGGGTACTGGAAACACCATATATTTT.

This clone turned up a few times. A much more abundant neighbour one base away suggests this may be a read error. Other DNA sequences in this specimen translate into the identical CDR3. The chain carries TRBV7-2 and TRBJ2-7; D gene ambiguous. Germline CDR1 reads SGHTA; CDR2 reads FQGNSA. Trimming cost V 1 base and J 2 bases, with 3 bases left between them. The CDR3 extends over 12 amino acids. DNA of the CDR3: TGTGCCAGCAGCTTAGGTACCTACGAGCAGTACTTC. This sequence encodes CASSLGTYEQYF.

This clone turned up a few times. This rearrangement joins TRBV10-3 to TRBJ2-1; 8 nucleotides line up with TRBD2. CDR1 and CDR2 from the germline V gene are ENHRY and SYGVKD. The CDR3 runs 17 residues. The V and J ends lost 5 bases and 0 bases, in that order; junction bases with no gene match: 9. The CDR3 nucleotides read TGTGCCATCAGTCTTAGCGGGAAACCAGGCTCCTACAATGAGCAGTTCTTC. It translates to CAISLSGKPGSYNEQFF.

The V call is TRBV5-1, the J call TRBJ2-2, with 7 nucleotides matching TRBD2. V was clipped by 4 bases and J by 5 bases; unmatched bases: 8. CDR3 length equals 15 residues. Germline CDR1 reads SGHRS; CDR2 reads YFSETQ. The CDR3 region has the DNA TGCGCCAGCAGCATAGGACTAGTGGGTACCGGGGAGCTGTTTTTT. Its protein is CASSIGLVGTGELFF.

The CDR3 DNA follows: TGTGCCACCAGCAGGGAAATGGGGCTCGGGGAGCTGTTTTTT. Encoded protein: CATSREMGLGELFF. The genes are TRBV15 and TRBJ2-2; possibly TRBD1 for D (5 bases). The CDR3 covers 14 residues. CDR1 and CDR2 from the germline V gene are LNHNV and YYDKDF (reference sequence). The V and J ends lost 3 bases and 7 bases respectively, with 12 bases between them.

This chain connects TRBV7-2 to TRBJ2-3; TRBD2 aligns across 7 bases. The CDR3 covers 16 residues. V shed 4 bases, J shed 0 bases, and the junction held 7 bases outside the gene matches. Per germline, CDR1 SGHTA and CDR2 FQGNSA. The CDR3 spells CASSSASSGSTDTQYF. The CDR3, as DNA: TGTGCCAGCAGCTCCGCATCTAGCGGAAGCACAGATACGCAGTATTTT.

The V gene is TRBV30, the J gene TRBJ2-1; D is unresolved. Trimming removed 3 bases from V and 0 bases from J, with 12 bases in between. The CDR3 runs to 15 residues. Per germline, CDR1 GTSNPN and CDR2 SVGIG (reference sequence). The CDR3, as DNA: TGTGCCTGGAGGCCAGCAGTTAGCTCCTACAATGAGCAGTTCTTC. The encoded protein is CAWRPAVSSYNEQFF.

This clone was seen a handful of times. The chain is built from TRBV4-3 and TRBJ2-1, with 15 bases identical to TRBD2. Germline lookup yields CDR1 LGHNA and CDR2 YSLEER. V trimming: 1 base; J trimming: 6 bases; junction bases outside the gene matches: 1. The CDR3 sequence is 16 residues long. The CDR3 region is CASSQGTSGRANEQFF. The CDR3 nucleotides are TGCGCCAGCAGCCAAGGGACTAGCGGGAGGGCCAATGAGCAGTTCTTC.

V gene TRBV19 combines with J gene TRBJ1-1; D unresolved. V was cut by 2 bases and J by 11 bases, with 12 bases left in between. The V gene's germline CDR1 is LNHDA and CDR2 SQIVND (reference sequence). The CDR3 is 12 residues long. The CDR3 is CASSILGSRAFF. The CDR3 bases are TGTGCCAGTAGTATACTGGGGTCGAGGGCTTTCTTT.

The V gene is TRBV18, the J gene TRBJ1-2; no reliable D call. Germline CDR1 is KGHSH and CDR2 is LQKENI. Trimming cost V 3 bases and J 6 bases, with 17 bases left between them. The CDR3 has 15 amino acids. CDR3 protein: CASSPLPVDPDGYTF. The CDR3 DNA reads as TGTGCCAGCTCACCCCTTCCCGTGGATCCCGATGGCTACACCTTC.